One and the same sample provided the 13 T cell receptor beta chains below, sequenced in a study of shared clonotypes between healthy human individuals. Positively selected for CCR7, the CD45RO-negative cells used as naive CD8 cells excluded terminally differentiated effector memory CD45RA+ cells. Data came from immunoSEQ multiplex PCR; TCRdb stores just in-frame clones and leaves some out. The sample holds about 700,000 clones, around 90% seen once. The source material was naive CD8+ T cells sorted from blood. The receptor source for this set is a man aged 25 to 40 in good health.

The CDR3 sequence: CASSHPSTGEETQYF. As DNA, the CDR3 is TGCGCCAGCAGCCACCCCTCGACAGGGGAAGAGACCCAGTACTTC. The chain couples TRBV4-1 to TRBJ2-5, with 8 bases identical to TRBD1. The length of the CDR3 is 15 residues. With 3 bases clipped from V and 3 bases from J, the junction kept 6 bases outside the gene matches. Germline loops: CDR1 MGHRA, CDR2 YSYEKL.

This chain links TRBV9 with TRBJ2-1, with 9 positions matching TRBD2. CDR3 size: 15 residues. Germline V gene sequence: CDR1 SGDLS, CDR2 YYNGEE. Unmatched junction bases numbered 7, after V lost 4 bases and J lost 5 bases. CDR3 DNA: TGTGCCAGCAGCCCTAGTGGCGGGAGGGACAATGAGCAGTTCTTC. This translates into CASSPSGGRDNEQFF.

The chain joins TRBV19 to TRBJ2-2; D is ambiguous. Per germline, CDR1 LNHDA and CDR2 SQIVND (reference sequence). V was trimmed by 4 bases and J by 4 bases, leaving 16 bases between them. CDR3 length: 16 residues. CDR3 coding DNA: TGTGCCAGTAGTACCTGGCGCAGGTCTAGCACCGGGGAGCTGTTTTTT. It encodes CASSTWRRSSTGELFF.

The V and J genes are TRBV2 and TRBJ1-4; D is perhaps TRBD1 (5 bases). Deletions cut 2 bases from V and 8 bases from J, with 12 bases between. CDR1 and CDR2 from the germline V gene are SNHLY and FYNNEI. The CDR3 contains 14 residues. The CDR3 DNA follows: TGTGCCAGCAGTGAAATGGGACTAGGGGAAAAACTGTTTTTT. This translates into CASSEMGLGEKLFF.

V is TRBV19 and J is TRBJ2-1; D not certain. V lost 9 bases and J 4 bases, leaving 10 bases between the germline ends. The CDR3 extends over 12 amino acids. CDR1 and CDR2 (germline): LNHDA, SQIVND (reference sequence). The CDR3 DNA reads TGTGCCAGAGGAGTTAGTTACAATGAGCAGTTCTTC. Translating it yields CARGVSYNEQFF. Looking up the rest from reference TRBV19 and TRBJ2-1 gives the full variable domain: DGGITQSPKYLFRKEGQNVTLSCEQNLNHDAMYWYRQDPGQGLRLIYYSQIVNDFQKGDIAEGYSVSREKKESFPLTVTSAQKNPTAFYLCARGVSYNEQFFGPGTRLTVL.

The chain has TRBV28 and TRBJ2-1, with D possibly being TRBD2 (6 bases). This CDR3 has 15 amino acids. Deletions cut 7 bases from V and 8 bases from J, with 21 bases between. Looked up from germline, CDR1 is MDHEN and CDR2 is SYDVKM. CDR3 loop: CASTPGESFIDEQFF. The CDR3 DNA reads TGTGCCAGCACCCCGGGAGAGTCCTTTATTGATGAGCAGTTCTTC.

The chain employs TRBV7-9 and TRBJ2-5; 8 nucleotides agree with TRBD2. Germline CDR1 SEHNR, CDR2 FQNEAQ (reference sequence). The CDR3 spans 16 residues. The CDR3 sequence is CAVGGGLAGTQETQYF. The CDR3 nucleotides read TGTGCAGTCGGCGGAGGCCTAGCGGGTACCCAAGAGACCCAGTACTTC.

The chain combines TRBV6-6 with TRBJ2-7; D may be TRBD2 (5 bases). The CDR3 has 14 residues. The V gene's germline CDR1 is MNHNY and CDR2 SVGAGI (reference sequence). Trimming took off 5 bases at V and 2 bases at J, with 13 bases between the two ends. The CDR3 here is CASSTERETYEQYF. For the CDR3, the DNA is TGTGCCAGCAGTACCGAAAGGGAGACCTACGAGCAGTACTTC.

The genes are TRBV5-1 and TRBJ2-1, with D perhaps matching TRBD2 (6 bases). Deletions cut 0 bases from V and 8 bases from J, with 21 bases between. The CDR3 covers 17 residues. Germline V gives CDR1 SGHRS, CDR2 YFSETQ. CDR3 DNA sequence: TGCGCCAGCAGCTTGGATACGGGAGCTCTTAACGAAGATGAGCAGTTCTTC. Amino acids: CASSLDTGALNEDEQFF.

The chain carries TRBV19 and TRBJ1-5; D is perhaps TRBD1 (6 bases). V lost 5 bases, J lost 3 bases, and 11 bases lay in between. This CDR3 region has 14 residues. The germline V gene encodes CDR1 LNHDA and CDR2 SQIVND (reference sequence). The CDR3 coding sequence is TGTGCCAGTAGTTCACAGGGCCCCAATCAGCCCCAGCATTTT. Its protein product is CASSSQGPNQPQHF.

As concerns this clone: Distinct nucleotide sequences in the sample also encode this CDR3. The chain carries TRBV27 and TRBJ2-3, with 14 bases lining up with TRBD2. The CDR3 loop spans 17 amino acids. Trimming took 1 base from V and 3 from J; bases not matched to a gene: 3. CDR1 is MNHEY and CDR2 is SMNVEV in the germline V gene (reference sequence). The CDR3, as DNA: TGTGCCAGCAGTTTATTAGGGACTAGCGGGAGTACAGATACGCAGTATTTT. It translates to CASSLLGTSGSTDTQYF.

This chain joins TRBV7-2 and TRBJ2-1, with 8 nucleotides matching TRBD2. The CDR3 extends over 15 amino acids. CDR1 SGHTA and CDR2 FQGNSA come from the germline V gene. With 0 bases clipped from V and 10 bases from J, the junction kept 8 bases outside the gene matches. The CDR3 protein is CASSLAPAGALEQFF. CDR3 sequence (DNA): TGTGCCAGCAGCTTAGCGCCAGCGGGAGCTTTGGAGCAGTTCTTC. Using reference TRBV7-2 and TRBJ2-1 for the parts outside the CDR3, the full variable domain is GAGVSQSPSNKVTEKGKDVELRCDPISGHTALYWYRQSLGQGLEFLIYFQGNSAPDKSGLPSDRFSAERTGGSVSTLTIQRTQQEDSAVYLCASSLAPAGALEQFFGPGTRLTVL.

The J gene is TRBJ1-1, the V gene TRBV19; D gene unclear. CDR1 and CDR2 from the germline V gene are LNHDA and SQIVND (reference sequence). CDR3 size: 13 residues. The V end lost 5 bases, the J end lost 1 base, and 8 bases lay between the germline ends. This CDR3 reads CASSHGWNTEAFF. CDR3 coding DNA: TGTGCCAGTAGTCATGGGTGGAACACTGAAGCTTTCTTT.